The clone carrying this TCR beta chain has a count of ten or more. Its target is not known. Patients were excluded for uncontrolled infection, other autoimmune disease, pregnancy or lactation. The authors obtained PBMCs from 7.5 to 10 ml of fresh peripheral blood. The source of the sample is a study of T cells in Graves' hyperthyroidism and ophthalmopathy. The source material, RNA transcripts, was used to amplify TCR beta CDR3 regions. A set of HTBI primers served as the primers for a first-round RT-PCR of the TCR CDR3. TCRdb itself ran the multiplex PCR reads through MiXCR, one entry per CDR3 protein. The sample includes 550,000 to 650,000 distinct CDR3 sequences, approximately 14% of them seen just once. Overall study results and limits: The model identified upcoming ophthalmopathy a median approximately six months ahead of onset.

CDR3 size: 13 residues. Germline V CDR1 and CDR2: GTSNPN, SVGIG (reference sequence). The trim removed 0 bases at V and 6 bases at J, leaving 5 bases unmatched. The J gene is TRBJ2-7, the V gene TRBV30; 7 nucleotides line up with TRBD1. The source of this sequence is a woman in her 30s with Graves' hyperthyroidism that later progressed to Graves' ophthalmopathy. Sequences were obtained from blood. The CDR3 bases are TGTGCCTGGAGTGTACGGACAGGAGGCGAGCAGTACTTC. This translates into CAWSVRTGGEQYF. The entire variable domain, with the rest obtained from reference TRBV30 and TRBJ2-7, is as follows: SQTIHQWPATLVQPVGSPLSLECTVEGTSNPNLYWYRQAAGRGLQLLFYSVGIGQISSEVPQNLSASRPQDRQFILSSKKLLLSDSGFYLCAWSVRTGGEQYFGPGTRLTVT.